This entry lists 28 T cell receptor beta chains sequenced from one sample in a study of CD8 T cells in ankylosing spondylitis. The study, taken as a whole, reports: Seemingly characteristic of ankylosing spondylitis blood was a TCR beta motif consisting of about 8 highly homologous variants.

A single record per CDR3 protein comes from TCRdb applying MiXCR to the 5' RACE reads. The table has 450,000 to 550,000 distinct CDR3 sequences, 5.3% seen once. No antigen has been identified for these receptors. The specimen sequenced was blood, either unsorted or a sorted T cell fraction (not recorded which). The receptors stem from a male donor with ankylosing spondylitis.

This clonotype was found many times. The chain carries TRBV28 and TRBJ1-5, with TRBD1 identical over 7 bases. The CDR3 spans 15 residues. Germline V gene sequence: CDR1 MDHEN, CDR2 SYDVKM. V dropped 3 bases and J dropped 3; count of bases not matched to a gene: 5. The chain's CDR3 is CASSFPGQSNQPQHF. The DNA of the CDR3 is TGTGCCAGCAGTTTCCCGGGACAGTCCAATCAGCCCCAGCATTTT.

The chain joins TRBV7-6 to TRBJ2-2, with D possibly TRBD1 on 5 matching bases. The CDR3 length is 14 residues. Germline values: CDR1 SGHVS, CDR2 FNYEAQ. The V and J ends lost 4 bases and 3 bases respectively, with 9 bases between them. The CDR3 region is CASSSDIYTGELFF. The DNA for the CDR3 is TGTGCCAGCAGCTCGGACATCTACACCGGGGAGCTGTTTTTT. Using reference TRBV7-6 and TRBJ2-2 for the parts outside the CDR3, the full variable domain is GAGVSQSPRYKVTKRGQDVALRCDPISGHVSLYWYRQALGQGPEFLTYFNYEAQQDKSGLPNDRFSAERPEGSISTLTIQRTEQRDSAMYRCASSSDIYTGELFFGEGSRLTVL.

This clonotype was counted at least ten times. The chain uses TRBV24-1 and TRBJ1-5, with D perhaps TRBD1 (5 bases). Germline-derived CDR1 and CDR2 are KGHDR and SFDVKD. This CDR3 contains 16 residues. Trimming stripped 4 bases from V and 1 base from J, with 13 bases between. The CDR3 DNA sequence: TGTGCCACCAGTGAAGCTCAGGGTATCAGCAATCAGCCCCAGCATTTT. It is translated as CATSEAQGISNQPQHF.

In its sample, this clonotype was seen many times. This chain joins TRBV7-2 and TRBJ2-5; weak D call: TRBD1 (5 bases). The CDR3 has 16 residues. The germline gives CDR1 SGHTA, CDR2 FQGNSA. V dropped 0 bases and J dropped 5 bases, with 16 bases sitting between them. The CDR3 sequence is CASSLASAGSYETQYF. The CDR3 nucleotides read TGTGCCAGCAGCTTAGCGTCGGCAGGGTCCTACGAGACCCAGTACTTC.

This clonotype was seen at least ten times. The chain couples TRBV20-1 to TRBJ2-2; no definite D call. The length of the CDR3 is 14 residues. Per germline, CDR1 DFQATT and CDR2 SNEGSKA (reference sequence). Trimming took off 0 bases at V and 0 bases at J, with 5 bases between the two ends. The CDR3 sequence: CSARDTSNTGELFF. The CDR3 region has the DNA TGCAGTGCTAGAGACACATCGAACACCGGGGAGCTGTTTTTT.

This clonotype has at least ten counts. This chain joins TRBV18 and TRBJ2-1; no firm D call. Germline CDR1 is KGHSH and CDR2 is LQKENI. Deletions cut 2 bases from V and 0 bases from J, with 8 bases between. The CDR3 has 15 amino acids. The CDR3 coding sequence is TGTGCCAGCTCACCAAATTGGAGCTCCTACAATGAGCAGTTCTTC. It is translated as CASSPNWSSYNEQFF. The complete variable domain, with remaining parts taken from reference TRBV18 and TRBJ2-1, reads NAGVMQNPRHLVRRRGQEARLRCSPMKGHSHVYWYRQLPEEGLKFMVYLQKENIIDESGMPKERFSAEFPKEGPSILRIQQVVRGDSAAYFCASSPNWSSYNEQFFGPGTRLTVL.

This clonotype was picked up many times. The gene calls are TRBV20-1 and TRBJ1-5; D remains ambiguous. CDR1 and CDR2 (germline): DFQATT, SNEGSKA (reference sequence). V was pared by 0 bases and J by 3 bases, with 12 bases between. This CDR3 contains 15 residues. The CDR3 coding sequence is TGCAGTGCTAGAGATAGACTGGGGTCCAATCAGCCCCAGCATTTT. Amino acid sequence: CSARDRLGSNQPQHF.

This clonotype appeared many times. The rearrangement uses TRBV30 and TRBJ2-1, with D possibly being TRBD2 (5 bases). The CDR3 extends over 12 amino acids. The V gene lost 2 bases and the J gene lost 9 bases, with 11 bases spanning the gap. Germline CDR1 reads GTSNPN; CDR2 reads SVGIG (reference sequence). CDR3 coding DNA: TGTGCCTGGAGTCGGGGAGCAGGTGAGCAGTTCTTC. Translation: CAWSRGAGEQFF. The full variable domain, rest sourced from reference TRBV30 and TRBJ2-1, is SQTIHQWPATLVQPVGSPLSLECTVEGTSNPNLYWYRQAAGRGLQLLFYSVGIGQISSEVPQNLSASRPQDRQFILSSKKLLLSDSGFYLCAWSRGAGEQFFGPGTRLTVL.

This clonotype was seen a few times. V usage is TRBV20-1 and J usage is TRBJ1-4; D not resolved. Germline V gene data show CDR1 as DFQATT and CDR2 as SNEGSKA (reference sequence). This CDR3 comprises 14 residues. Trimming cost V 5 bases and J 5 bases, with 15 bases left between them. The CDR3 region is CSAPGPTGNEKLFF. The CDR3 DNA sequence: TGCAGTGCTCCCGGGCCGACGGGGAATGAAAAACTGTTTTTT.

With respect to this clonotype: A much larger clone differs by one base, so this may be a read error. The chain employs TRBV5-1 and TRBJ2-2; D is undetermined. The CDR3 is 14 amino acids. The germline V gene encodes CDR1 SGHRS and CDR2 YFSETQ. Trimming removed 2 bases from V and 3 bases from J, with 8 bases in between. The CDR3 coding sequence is TGCGCCAGCAGCTTCTGGCCGGACACCGGGGAGCTGTTTTTT. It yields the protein CASSFWPDTGELFF.

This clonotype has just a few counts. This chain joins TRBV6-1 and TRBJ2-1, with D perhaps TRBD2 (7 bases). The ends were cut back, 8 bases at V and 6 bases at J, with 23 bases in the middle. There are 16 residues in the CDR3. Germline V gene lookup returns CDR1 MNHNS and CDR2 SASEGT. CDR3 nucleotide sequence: TGTGCCAGCTCCCCCTGGTTGGCGGGGGCTAGCAATGAGCAGTTCTTC. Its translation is CASSPWLAGASNEQFF.

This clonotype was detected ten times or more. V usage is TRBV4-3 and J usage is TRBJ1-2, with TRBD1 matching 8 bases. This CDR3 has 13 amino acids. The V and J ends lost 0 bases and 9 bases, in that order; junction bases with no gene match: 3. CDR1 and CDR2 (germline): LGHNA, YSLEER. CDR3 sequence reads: CASSQDRTGSYTF. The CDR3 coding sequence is TGCGCCAGCAGCCAAGATAGGACAGGGAGCTACACCTTC.

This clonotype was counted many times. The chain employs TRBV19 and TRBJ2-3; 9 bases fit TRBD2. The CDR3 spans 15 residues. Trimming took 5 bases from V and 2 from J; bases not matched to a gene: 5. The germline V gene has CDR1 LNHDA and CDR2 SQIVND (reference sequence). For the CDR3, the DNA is TGTGCCAGTAGTCTCAAGCGGGGGGTCACAGATACGCAGTATTTT. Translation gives CASSLKRGVTDTQYF.

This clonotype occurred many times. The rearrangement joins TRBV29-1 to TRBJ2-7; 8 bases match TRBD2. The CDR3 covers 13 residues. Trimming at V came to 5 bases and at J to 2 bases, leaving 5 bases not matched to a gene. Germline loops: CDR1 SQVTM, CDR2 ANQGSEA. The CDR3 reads CSVTSGLTYEQYF. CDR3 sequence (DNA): TGCAGCGTTACTAGCGGCTTAACCTACGAGCAGTACTTC.

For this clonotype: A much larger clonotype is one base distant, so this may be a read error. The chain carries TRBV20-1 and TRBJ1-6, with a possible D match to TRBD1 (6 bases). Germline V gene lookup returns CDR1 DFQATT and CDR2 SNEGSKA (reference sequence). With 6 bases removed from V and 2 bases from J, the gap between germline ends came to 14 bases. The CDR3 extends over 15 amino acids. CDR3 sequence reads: CSAPQGATYNSPLHF. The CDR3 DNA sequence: TGCAGTGCGCCACAGGGAGCGACCTATAATTCACCCCTCCACTTT.

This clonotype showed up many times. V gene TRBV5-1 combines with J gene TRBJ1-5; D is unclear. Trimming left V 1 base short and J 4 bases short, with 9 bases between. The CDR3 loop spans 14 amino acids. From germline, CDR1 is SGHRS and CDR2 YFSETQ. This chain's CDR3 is CASSLIPTNQPQHF. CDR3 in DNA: TGCGCCAGCAGCTTGATCCCGACTAATCAGCCCCAGCATTTT.

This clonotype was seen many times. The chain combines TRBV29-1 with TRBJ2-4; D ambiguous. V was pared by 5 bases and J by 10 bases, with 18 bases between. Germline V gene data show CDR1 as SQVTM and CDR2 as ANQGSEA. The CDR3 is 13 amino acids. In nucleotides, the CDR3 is TGCAGCGTTTACCAGAAGGCTTTAGGGATTCAGTACTTC. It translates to CSVYQKALGIQYF.

CDR3 coding DNA: TGCGCCAGCAGCCAAGGGAGAGGGACTACTCCGAGAGACGAGCAGTTCTTC. Encoded protein: CASSQGRGTTPRDEQFF. The chain links TRBV4-3 to TRBJ2-1, with TRBD2 matching 7 bases. The CDR3 runs to 17 residues. V was clipped by 1 base and J by 10 bases; unmatched bases: 16. Germline-derived CDR1 and CDR2 are LGHNA and YSLEER.

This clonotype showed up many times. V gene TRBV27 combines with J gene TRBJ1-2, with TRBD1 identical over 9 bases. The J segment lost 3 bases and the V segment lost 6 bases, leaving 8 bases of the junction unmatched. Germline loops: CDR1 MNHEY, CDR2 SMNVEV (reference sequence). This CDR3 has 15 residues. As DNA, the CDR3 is TGTGCCAGCAGAGACAGGGGGGATTTTGACTATGGCTACACCTTC. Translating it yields CASRDRGDFDYGYTF.

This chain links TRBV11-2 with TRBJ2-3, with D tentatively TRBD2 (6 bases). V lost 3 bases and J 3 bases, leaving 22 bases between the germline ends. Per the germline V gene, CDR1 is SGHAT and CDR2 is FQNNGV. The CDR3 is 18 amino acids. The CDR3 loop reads CASSFPSPGPAGTDTQYF. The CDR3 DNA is TGTGCCAGCAGCTTCCCTTCCCCGGGCCCAGCGGGTACAGATACGCAGTATTTT.

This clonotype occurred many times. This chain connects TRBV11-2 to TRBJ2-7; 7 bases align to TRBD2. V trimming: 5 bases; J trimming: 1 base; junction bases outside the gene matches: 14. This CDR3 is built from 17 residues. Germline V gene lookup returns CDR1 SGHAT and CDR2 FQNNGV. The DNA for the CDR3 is TGTGCCAGCAGCCCTTCCTGGGGGACTACGAAATCCTACGAGCAGTACTTC. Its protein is CASSPSWGTTKSYEQYF.

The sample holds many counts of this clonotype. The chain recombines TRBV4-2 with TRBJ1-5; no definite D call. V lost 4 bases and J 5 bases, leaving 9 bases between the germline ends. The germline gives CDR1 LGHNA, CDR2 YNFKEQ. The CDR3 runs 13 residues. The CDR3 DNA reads TGTGCCAGCAGCCTCACCTACGATCAGCCCCAGCATTTT. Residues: CASSLTYDQPQHF.

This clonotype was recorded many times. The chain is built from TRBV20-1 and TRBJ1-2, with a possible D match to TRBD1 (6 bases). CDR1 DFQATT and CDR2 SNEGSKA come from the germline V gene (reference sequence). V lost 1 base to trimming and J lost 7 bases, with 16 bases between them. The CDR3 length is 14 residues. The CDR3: CSARVGGLSTGYTF. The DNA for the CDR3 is TGCAGTGCTAGAGTTGGGGGCCTCTCAACTGGCTACACCTTC.

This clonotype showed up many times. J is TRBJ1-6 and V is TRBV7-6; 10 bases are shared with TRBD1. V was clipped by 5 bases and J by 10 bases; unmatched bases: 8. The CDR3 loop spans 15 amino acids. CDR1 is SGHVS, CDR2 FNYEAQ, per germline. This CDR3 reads CASSPRDRGGSPLHF. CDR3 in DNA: TGTGCCAGCAGCCCCAGGGACAGGGGAGGCTCACCCCTCCACTTT.

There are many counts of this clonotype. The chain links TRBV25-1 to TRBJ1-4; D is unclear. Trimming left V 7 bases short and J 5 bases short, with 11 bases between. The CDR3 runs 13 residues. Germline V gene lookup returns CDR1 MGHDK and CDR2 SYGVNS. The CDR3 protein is CASTRTENEKLFF. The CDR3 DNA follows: TGTGCCAGCACAAGGACGGAGAATGAAAAACTGTTTTTT. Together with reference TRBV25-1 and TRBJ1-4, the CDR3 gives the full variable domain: EADIYQTPRYLVIGTGKKITLECSQTMGHDKMYWYQQDPGMELHLIHYSYGVNSTEKGDLSSESTVSRIRTEHFPLTLESARPSHTSQYLCASTRTENEKLFFGSGTQLSVL.

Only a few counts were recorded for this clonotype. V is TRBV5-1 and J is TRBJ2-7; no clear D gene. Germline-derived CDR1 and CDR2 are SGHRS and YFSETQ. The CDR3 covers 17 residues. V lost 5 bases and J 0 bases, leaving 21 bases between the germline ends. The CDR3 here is CASSSRRLLMSSYEQYF. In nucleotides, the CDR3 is TGCGCCAGCAGTTCCCGGCGCCTACTAATGAGCTCCTACGAGCAGTACTTC.

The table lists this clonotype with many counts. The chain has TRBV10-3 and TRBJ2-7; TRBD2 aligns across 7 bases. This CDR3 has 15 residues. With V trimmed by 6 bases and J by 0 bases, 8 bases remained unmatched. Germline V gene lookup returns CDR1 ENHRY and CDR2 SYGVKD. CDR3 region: CAIRGGLSASYEQYF. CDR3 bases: TGTGCCATCAGGGGAGGGCTCTCAGCCTCCTACGAGCAGTACTTC.

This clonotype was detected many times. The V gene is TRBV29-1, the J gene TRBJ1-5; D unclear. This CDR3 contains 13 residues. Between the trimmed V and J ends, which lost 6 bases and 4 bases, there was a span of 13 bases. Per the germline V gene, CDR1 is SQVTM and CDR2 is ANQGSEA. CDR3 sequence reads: CSVGMDPNQPQHF. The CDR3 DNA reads TGCAGCGTCGGAATGGACCCGAATCAGCCCCAGCATTTT.